The sequence of this T cell receptor beta chain was determined in a study of cytomegalovirus exposure and HLA in healthy donors. Study in general: Prior work identified 117 million unique TCR beta sequences in some 200 million T cells. Study-wide points: Earlier results showed most TCR beta V segments being productive about 87% or about 30% of the time.

About this clone: Its specificity is not known.

The PCR employed 60 Vbeta primers together with 13 Jbeta primers. TCRdb's table, derived via immunoSEQ multiplex PCR, lists solely in-frame clones and lacks some. This table has some 160,000 clones, 65% to 85% appearing once. Germline CDR1 and CDR2: SGHVS and FNYEAQ. The CDR3 has 15 residues. V dropped 2 bases and J dropped 3 bases, with 12 bases sitting between them. This clonotype originated in a woman in her forties in good health and CMV-seropositive. Source material: PBMCs. The chain couples TRBV7-6 to TRBJ2-3, with D uncertain. The CDR3 sequence: CASSLMTTSTDTQYF. In DNA form, the CDR3 reads TGTGCCAGCAGCTTAATGACAACCTCTACAGATACGCAGTATTTT.